Sequencing of this TCR beta chain was carried out in a study of T cell responses to AZD1222 COVID-19 vaccine. A remark on this clone: Its antigen is undetermined.

Notes on the study in general: Spike-specific TCR breadth rose after two AZD1222 doses, and depth rose as well. Nearly half of unique spike-specific TCRs reportedly avoided B.1.351 and B.1.1.7 mutated regions. The sample set comprised mostly white British donors with more females, and clonal diversity was possibly underestimated.

Germline values: CDR1 LNHDA, CDR2 SQIVND (reference sequence). With 6 bases removed from V and 1 base from J, the gap between germline ends came to 3 bases. The CDR3 covers 11 residues. Produced via immunoSEQ multiplex PCR; TCRdb's table is partial and in-frame only. The sample has about 210,000 clones, 85% to 95% seen once. This receptor was obtained from an adult in good health. The source was peripheral blood, collected on day 0 of AZD1222 vaccination. J is TRBJ1-1 and V is TRBV19; D not certain. This CDR3 is CASRKNTEAFF. In nucleotides, the CDR3 is TGTGCCAGTAGGAAGAACACTGAAGCTTTCTTT.